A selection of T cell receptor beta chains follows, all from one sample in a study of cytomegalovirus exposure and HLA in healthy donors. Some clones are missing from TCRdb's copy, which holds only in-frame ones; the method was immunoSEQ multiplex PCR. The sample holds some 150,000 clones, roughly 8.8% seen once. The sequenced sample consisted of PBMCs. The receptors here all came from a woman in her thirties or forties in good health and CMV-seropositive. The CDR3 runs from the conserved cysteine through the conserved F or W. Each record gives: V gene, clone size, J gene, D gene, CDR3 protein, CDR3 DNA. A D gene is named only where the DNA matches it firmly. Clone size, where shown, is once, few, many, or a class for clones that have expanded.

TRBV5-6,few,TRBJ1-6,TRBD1,CASSSRMLTGGMNSPLHF,TGTGCCAGCAGCTCCCGCATGTTGACAGGGGGTATGAATTCACCCCTCCACTTT
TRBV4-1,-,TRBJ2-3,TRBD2,CASSQDPGFALAGPTDTQYF,TGCGCCAGCAGCCAAGACCCCGGATTCGCCCTAGCGGGGCCCACAGATACGCAGTATTTT
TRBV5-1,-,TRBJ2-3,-,CASSWGDLVGTDTQYF,TGCGCCAGCAGCTGGGGGGATCTGGTGGGCACAGATACGCAGTATTTT
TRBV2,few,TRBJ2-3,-,CASRGGTDTQYF,TGTGCCAGCAGGGGAGGAACAGATACGCAGTATTTT
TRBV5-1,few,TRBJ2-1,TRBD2,CASSLATAGGYNEQFF,TGCGCCAGCAGCTTGGCCACCGCGGGGGGATACAATGAGCAGTTCTTC
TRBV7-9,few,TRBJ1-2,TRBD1,CASSFSTGQGNGYTF,TGTGCCAGCAGTTTTTCGACAGGGCAGGGGAATGGCTACACCTTC
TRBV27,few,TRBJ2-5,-,CASSPSLEYPTWVDTWEQYF,TGTGCCAGCAGTCCCTCCTTGGAGTACCCTACCTGGGTCGATACGTGGGAGCAGTACTTC
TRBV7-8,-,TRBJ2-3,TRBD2,CASSPALQAGDTDTQYF,TGTGCCAGCAGTCCCGCCCTTCAAGCGGGGGACACAGATACGCAGTATTTT
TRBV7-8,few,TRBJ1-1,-,CASSLADSEAFF,TGTGCCAGCAGCTTAGCGGACTCTGAAGCTTTCTTT
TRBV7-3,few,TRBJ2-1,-,CASSFELARHTSYNEQFF,TGTGCCAGCAGCTTTGAACTTGCCCGACATACTTCCTACAATGAGCAGTTCTTC
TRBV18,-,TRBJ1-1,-,CASSPLRVTMNTEAFF,TGTGCCAGCTCACCCCTCCGGGTCACCATGAACACTGAAGCTTTCTTT
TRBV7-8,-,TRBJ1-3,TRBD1,CASSSRTGSRNTIYF,TGTGCCAGCAGCTCACGGACAGGGTCGAGAAACACCATATATTTT
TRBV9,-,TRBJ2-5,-,CASAAGETQYF,TGTGCCTCAGCGGCCGGAGAGACCCAGTACTTC
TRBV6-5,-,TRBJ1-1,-,CASRPHVNTEAFF,TGTGCCAGCAGACCACATGTGAACACTGAAGCTTTCTTT
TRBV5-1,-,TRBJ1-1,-,CASSLDRRNTEAFF,TGCGCCAGCAGCTTGGATCGCAGGAACACTGAAGCTTTCTTT
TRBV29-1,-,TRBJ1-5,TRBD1,CSVEDPYRGADNQPQHF,TGCAGCGTTGAAGATCCTTACAGGGGGGCGGATAATCAGCCCCAGCATTTT
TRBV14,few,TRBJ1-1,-,CASSALAGNTEAFF,TGTGCCAGCAGCGCCCTTGCAGGGAACACTGAAGCTTTCTTT
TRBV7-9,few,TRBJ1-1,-,CASSPIGGGIRNTEAFF,TGTGCCAGCAGCCCTATTGGGGGGGGTATAAGGAACACTGAAGCTTTCTTT
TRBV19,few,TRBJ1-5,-,CASSIRSGDMGFSNQPQHF,TGTGCCAGTAGTATAAGGTCGGGGGATATGGGGTTTAGCAATCAGCCCCAGCATTTT
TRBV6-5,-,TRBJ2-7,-,CASSEKARGGEQYF,TGTGCCAGCAGCGAAAAGGCCAGGGGTGGCGAGCAGTACTTC
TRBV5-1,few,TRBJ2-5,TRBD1,CASSLQGTGVQETQYF,TGCGCCAGCAGCTTGCAGGGGACAGGTGTCCAAGAGACCCAGTACTTC
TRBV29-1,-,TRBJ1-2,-,CSVRDSSCGGYTF,TGCAGCGTTAGGGACTCTTCCTGTGGGGGCTACACCTTC
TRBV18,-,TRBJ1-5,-,CASSPSEGQPQHF,TGTGCCAGCTCACCTAGTGAGGGTCAGCCCCAGCATTTT
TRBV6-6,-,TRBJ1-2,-,CASRPPGVAGSYGYTF,TGTGCCAGCAGACCCCCGGGGGTAGCGGGGTCCTATGGCTACACCTTC
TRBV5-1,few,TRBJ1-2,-,CASSLDDSGGYTF,TGCGCCAGCAGCTTGGACGATAGTGGTGGCTACACCTTC
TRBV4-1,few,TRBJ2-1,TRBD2,CASSQDRGRGGRIDEQFF,TGCGCCAGCAGCCAAGATCGGGGGCGGGGGGGCAGAATCGATGAGCAGTTCTTC
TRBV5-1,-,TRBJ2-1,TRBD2,CASSGSGVILDEQFF,TGCGCCAGCAGCGGAAGCGGGGTGATATTGGATGAGCAGTTCTTC
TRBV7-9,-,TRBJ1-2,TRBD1,CASSPWDRVDYGYTF,TGTGCCAGCAGCCCCTGGGACAGGGTGGACTATGGCTACACCTTC
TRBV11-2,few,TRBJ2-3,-,CASSLLWGRGNTDTQYF,TGTGCCAGCAGTCTCCTCTGGGGGCGGGGGAACACAGATACGCAGTATTTT
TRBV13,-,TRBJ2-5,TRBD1,CASSLGVGGFGETQYF,TGTGCCAGCAGCTTAGGGGTAGGGGGCTTTGGAGAGACCCAGTACTTC
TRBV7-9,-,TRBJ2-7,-,CASSLPGSYEQYF,TGTGCCAGCAGCTTACCAGGGTCCTACGAGCAGTACTTC
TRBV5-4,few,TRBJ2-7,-,CASSQGWGREQYF,TGTGCCAGCAGCCAAGGTTGGGGGAGGGAGCAGTACTTC
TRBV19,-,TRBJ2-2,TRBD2,CASSILAGGPRELFF,TGTGCCAGTAGTATACTAGCGGGGGGACCTAGAGAGCTGTTTTTT
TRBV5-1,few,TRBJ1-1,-,CASSPLTGLSTEAFF,TGCGCCAGCAGCCCACTAACAGGTTTAAGCACTGAAGCTTTCTTT
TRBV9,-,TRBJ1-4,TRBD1,CASSDRDRGEEKLFF,TGTGCCAGCAGCGACCGGGACAGGGGGGAAGAAAAACTGTTTTTT
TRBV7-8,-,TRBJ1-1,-,CASSPSRLNTEAFF,TGTGCCAGCAGCCCATCCAGGTTGAACACTGAAGCTTTCTTT
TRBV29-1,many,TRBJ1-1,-,CSVAQIEAFF,TGCAGCGTTGCACAGATTGAAGCTTTCTTT
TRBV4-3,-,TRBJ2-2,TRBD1,CASSQPMGEGAFTGELFF,TGCGCCAGCAGCCAACCGATGGGAGAGGGGGCTTTTACCGGGGAGCTGTTTTTT
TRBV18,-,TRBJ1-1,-,CASSAAAMNTEAFF,TGTGCCAGCTCAGCGGCAGCAATGAACACTGAAGCTTTCTTT
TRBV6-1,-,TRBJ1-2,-,CASSEALTANYGYTF,TGTGCCAGCAGTGAAGCCCTGACAGCGAACTATGGCTACACCTTC
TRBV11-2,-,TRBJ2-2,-,CASSPDWGELFF,TGTGCCAGCAGCCCTGACTGGGGGGAGCTGTTTTTT
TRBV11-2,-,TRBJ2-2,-,CASSRPGALVAGELFF,TGTGCCAGCAGTCGTCCTGGGGCCTTGGTCGCCGGGGAGCTGTTTTTT
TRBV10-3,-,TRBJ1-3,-,CAISGVEGNTIYF,TGTGCCATCTCAGGGGTGGAAGGAAACACCATATATTTT
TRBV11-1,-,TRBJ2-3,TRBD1,CASSLGQGTDTQYF,TGTGCCAGCAGCCTTGGACAGGGCACAGATACGCAGTATTTT
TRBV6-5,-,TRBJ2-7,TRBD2,CASTTPGGGEQYF,TGTGCCAGCACGACACCTGGGGGGGGCGAGCAGTACTTC
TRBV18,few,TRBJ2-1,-,CASSPADEQFF,TGTGCCAGCTCACCAGCGGATGAGCAGTTCTTC
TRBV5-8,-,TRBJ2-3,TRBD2,CASSLAHSGEGDTQYF,TGTGCCAGCAGCTTGGCACATAGCGGGGAAGGGGATACGCAGTATTTT
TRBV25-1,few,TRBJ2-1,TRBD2,CASSVLRGLAGICEQFF,TGTGCCAGCAGTGTCCTCCGGGGACTAGCGGGGATCTGTGAGCAGTTCTTC
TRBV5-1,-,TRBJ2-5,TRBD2,CASSFSGGAEETQYF,TGCGCCAGCAGCTTTAGCGGGGGGGCGGAAGAGACCCAGTACTTC
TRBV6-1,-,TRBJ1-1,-,CASRPTQNTEAFF,TGTGCCAGCAGACCCACACAGAACACTGAAGCTTTCTTT
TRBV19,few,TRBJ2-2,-,CASSTLTGTGELFF,TGTGCCAGTAGTACTCTGACGGGCACCGGGGAGCTGTTTTTT
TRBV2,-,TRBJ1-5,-,CASRGRQTYQPQHF,TGTGCCAGCAGGGGTCGACAGACTTATCAGCCCCAGCATTTT
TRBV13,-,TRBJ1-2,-,CASSPGTAGGYTF,TGTGCCAGCAGCCCAGGGACGGCGGGAGGCTACACCTTC
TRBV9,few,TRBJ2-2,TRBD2,CASSVGPGGRNTGELFF,TGTGCCAGCAGCGTTGGTCCTGGCGGGAGGAACACCGGGGAGCTGTTTTTT